This T cell receptor (beta chain) is from a study of blood T cell repertoires in COVID-19. Study details: Researchers got acute and convalescent COVID-19 samples from the United States, Italy and Spain. Sources were T cells, B-cell-depleted T cells, or PBMCs; the material itself was cDNA or gDNA.

There are 15 residues in the CDR3. Germline CDR1 is SGHAT and CDR2 is FQNNGV. The ends were cut back, 1 base at V and 0 bases at J, with 7 bases in the middle. Original methodology: Quantification of nucleated cells was approximated via reference gene primer amplification. TCRdb's table, derived via immunoSEQ multiplex PCR, lists solely in-frame clones and lacks some. Clone size and the V and J calls come from that table; the DNA yielded D and trimming. The repertoire has hundreds of thousands of clones, roughly 80% of them found once; the top ten carry 5%. This clone appeared many times. The V and J genes are TRBV11-2 and TRBJ1-3, with unresolved D. This TCR came from a middle-aged man who had been exposed to COVID-19. Sequenced material: PBMCs or T cells enriched from blood (not recorded which). Here the CDR3 reads CASSLVGSSGNTIYF. CDR3 coding DNA: TGTGCCAGCAGCTTAGTTGGGAGCTCTGGAAACACCATATATTTT.